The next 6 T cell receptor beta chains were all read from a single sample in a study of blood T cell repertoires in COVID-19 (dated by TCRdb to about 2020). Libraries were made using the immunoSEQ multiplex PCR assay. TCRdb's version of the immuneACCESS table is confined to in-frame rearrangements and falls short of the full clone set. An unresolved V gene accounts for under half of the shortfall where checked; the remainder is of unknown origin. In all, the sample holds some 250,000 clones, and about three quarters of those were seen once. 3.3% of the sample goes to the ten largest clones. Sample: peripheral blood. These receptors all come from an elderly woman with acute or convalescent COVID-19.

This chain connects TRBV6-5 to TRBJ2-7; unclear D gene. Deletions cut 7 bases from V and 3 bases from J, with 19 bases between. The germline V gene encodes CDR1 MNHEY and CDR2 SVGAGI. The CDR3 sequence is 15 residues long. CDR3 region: CASTPNYPVVYEQYF. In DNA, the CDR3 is TGTGCCAGCACCCCCAATTATCCCGTAGTCTACGAGCAGTACTTC.

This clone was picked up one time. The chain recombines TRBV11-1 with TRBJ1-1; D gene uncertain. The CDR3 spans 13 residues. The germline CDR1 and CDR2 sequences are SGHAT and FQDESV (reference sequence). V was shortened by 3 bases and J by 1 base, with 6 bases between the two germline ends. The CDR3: CASSFQQNTEAFF. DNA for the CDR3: TGTGCCAGCAGCTTCCAACAGAACACTGAAGCTTTCTTT.

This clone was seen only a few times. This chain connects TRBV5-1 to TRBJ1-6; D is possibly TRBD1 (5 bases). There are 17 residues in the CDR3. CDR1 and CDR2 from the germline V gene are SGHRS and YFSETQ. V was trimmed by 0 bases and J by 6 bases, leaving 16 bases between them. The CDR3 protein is CASSLDRQRHFNSPLHF. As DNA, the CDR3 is TGCGCCAGCAGCTTGGACAGACAGCGCCACTTTAATTCACCCCTCCACTTT.

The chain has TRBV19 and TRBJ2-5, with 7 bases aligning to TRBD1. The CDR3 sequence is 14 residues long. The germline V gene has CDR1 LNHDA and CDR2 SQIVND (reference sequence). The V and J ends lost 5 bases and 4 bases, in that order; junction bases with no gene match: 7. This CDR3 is CASSLGQARETQYF. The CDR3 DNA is TGTGCCAGTAGTTTAGGACAGGCTCGAGAGACCCAGTACTTC.

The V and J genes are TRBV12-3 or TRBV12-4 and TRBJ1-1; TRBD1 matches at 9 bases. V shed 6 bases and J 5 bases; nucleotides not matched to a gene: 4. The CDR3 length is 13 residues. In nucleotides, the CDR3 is TGTGCCAGCAGACAGGGGGCAATGACTGAAGCTTTCTTT. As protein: CASRQGAMTEAFF.

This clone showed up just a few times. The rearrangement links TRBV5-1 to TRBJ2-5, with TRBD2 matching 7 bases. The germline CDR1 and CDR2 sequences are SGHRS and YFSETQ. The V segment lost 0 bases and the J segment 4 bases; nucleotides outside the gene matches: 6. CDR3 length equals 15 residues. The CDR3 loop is CASSLGGSGRETQYF. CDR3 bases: TGCGCCAGCAGCTTGGGGGGTAGCGGGCGAGAGACCCAGTACTTC.